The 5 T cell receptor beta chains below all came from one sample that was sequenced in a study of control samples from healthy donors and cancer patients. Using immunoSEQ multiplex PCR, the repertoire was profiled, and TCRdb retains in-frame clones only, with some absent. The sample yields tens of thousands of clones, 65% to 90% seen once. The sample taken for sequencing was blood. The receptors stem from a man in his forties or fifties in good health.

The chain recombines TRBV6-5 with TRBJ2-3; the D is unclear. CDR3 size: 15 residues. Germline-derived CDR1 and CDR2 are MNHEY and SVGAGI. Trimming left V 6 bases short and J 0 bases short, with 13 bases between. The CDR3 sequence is CASSPRKRSTDTQYF. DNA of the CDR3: TGTGCCAGCAGCCCCAGGAAGAGGAGCACAGATACGCAGTATTTT.

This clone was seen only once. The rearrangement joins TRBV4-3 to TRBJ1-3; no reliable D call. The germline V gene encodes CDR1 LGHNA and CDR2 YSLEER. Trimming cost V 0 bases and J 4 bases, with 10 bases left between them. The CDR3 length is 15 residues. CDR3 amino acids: CASSQDATEGNTIYF. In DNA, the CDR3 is TGCGCCAGCAGCCAAGATGCGACCGAGGGAAACACCATATATTTT.

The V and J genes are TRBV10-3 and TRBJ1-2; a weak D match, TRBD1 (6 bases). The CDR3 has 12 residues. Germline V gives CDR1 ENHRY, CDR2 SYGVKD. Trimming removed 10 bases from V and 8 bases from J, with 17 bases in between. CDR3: CATSQGSRGYTF. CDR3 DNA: TGTGCCACCTCGCAGGGGAGCAGGGGCTACACCTTC.

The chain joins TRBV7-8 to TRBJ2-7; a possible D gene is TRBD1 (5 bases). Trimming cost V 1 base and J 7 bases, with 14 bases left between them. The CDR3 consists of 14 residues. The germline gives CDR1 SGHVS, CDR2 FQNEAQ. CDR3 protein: CASSLVGASREQYF. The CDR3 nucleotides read TGTGCCAGCAGCTTAGTAGGGGCTTCAAGAGAGCAGTACTTC.

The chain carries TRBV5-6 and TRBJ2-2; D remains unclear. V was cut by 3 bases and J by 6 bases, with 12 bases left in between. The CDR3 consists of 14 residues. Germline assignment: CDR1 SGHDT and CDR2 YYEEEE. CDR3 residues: CASSSWPGAGELFF. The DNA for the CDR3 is TGTGCCAGCAGCTCGTGGCCTGGTGCCGGGGAGCTGTTTTTT.